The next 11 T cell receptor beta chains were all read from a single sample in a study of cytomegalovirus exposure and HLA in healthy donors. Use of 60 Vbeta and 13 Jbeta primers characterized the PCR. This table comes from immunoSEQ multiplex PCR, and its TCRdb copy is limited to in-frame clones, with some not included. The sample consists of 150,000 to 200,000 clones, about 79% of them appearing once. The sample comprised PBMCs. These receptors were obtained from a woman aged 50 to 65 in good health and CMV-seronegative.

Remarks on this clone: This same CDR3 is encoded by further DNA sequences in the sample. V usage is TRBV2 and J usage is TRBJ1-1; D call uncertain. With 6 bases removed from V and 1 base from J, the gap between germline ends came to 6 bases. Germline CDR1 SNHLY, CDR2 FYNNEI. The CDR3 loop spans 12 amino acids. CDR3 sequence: CASSRQNTEAFF. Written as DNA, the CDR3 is TGTGCCAGCAGCAGACAGAACACTGAAGCTTTCTTT.

The CDR3 nucleotides are TGTGCAAGTCGCTTAGCGATCCCACTAGCGGGGGGGCACGGTGAGCAGTTCTTC. Amino acid sequence: CASRLAIPLAGGHGEQFF. This chain uses TRBV12-2 with TRBJ2-1; TRBD2 was called by the table and not checked on the DNA. TRBV12-2 is described as a pseudogene. This CDR3 is built from 18 residues.

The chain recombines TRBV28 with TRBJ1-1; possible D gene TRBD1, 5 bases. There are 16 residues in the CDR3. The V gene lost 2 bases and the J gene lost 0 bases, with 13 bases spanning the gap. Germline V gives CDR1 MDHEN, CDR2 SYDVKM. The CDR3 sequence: CASSLGPRGVNTEAFF. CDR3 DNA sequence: TGTGCCAGCAGTTTAGGCCCGCGGGGGGTGAACACTGAAGCTTTCTTT.

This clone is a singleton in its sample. CDR3 protein: CASSVEDRWANSPLHF. In nucleotides, the CDR3 is TGTGCCAGCAGCGTAGAGGACAGGTGGGCAAATTCACCCCTCCACTTT. The V gene is TRBV9, the J gene TRBJ1-6; TRBD1 aligns across 7 bases. V lost 0 bases, J lost 7 bases, and 7 bases stayed unmatched. Germline V gene lookup returns CDR1 SGDLS and CDR2 YYNGEE. The CDR3 spans 16 residues.

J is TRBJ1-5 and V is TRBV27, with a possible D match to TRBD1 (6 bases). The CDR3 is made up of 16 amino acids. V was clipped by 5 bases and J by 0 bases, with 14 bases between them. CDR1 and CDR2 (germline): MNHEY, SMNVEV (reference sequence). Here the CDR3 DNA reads TGTGCCAGCAGTCTCGGAAGGGGGAATAGCAATCAGCCCCAGCATTTT. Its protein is CASSLGRGNSNQPQHF.

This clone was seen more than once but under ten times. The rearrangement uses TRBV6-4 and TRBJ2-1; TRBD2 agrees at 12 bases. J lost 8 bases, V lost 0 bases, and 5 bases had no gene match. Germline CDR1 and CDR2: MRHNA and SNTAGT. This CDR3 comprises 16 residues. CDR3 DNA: TGTGCCAGCAGTGACTCTCCTAGCGGGAGGGCCGATGAGCAGTTCTTC. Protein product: CASSDSPSGRADEQFF.

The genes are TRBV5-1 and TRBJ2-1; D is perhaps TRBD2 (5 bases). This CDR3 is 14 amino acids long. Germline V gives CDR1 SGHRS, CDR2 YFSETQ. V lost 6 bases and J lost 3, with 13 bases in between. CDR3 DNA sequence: TGCGCCAGCAAGACTACGGCCGACTACAATGAGCAGTTCTTC. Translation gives CASKTTADYNEQFF.

CDR3 nucleotides: TGTGCCAGCAGCTCGGGAAGGTACAATGAGCAGTTCTTC. It codes for CASSSGRYNEQFF. The V call is TRBV11-3, the J call TRBJ2-1, with D perhaps matching TRBD2 (5 bases). The length of the CDR3 is 13 residues. Germline CDR1 and CDR2: SGHNT and YENEEA. Trimming left V 4 bases short and J 4 bases short, with 8 bases between.

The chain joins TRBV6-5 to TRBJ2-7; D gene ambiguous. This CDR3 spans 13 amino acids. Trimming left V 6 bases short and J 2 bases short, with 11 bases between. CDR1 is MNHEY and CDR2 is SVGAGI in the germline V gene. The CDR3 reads CASRRSQAYEQYF. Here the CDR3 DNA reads TGTGCCAGCAGACGCTCACAAGCCTACGAGCAGTACTTC.

CDR3 in DNA: TGTGCCAGCAGCCTAGGACAGTACAATGAGCAGTTCTTC. As protein: CASSLGQYNEQFF. The chain carries TRBV6-1 and TRBJ2-1; D is perhaps TRBD1 (6 bases). The CDR3 contains 13 residues. The germline CDR1 and CDR2 sequences are MNHNS and SASEGT. Trimming stripped 6 bases from V and 4 bases from J, with 10 bases between.

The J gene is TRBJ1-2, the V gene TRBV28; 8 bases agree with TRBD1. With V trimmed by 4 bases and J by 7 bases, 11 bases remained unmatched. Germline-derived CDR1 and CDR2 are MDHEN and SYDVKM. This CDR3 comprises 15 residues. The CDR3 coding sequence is TGTGCCAGCAGTTCACGGGCAGGGGGCGAGGCTGGCTACACCTTC. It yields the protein CASSSRAGGEAGYTF.